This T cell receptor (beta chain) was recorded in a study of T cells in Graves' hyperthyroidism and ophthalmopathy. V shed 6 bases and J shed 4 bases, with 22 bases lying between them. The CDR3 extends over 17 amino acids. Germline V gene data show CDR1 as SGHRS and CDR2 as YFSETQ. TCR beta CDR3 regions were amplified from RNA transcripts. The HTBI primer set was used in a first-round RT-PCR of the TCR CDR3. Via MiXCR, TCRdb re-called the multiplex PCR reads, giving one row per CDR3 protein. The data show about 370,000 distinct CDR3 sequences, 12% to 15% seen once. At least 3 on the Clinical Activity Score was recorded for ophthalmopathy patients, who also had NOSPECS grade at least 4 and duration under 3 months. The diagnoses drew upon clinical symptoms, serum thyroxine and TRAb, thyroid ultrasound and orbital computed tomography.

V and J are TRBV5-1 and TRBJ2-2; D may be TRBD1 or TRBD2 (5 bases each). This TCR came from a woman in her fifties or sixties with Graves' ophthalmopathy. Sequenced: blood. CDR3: CASTPSPGRAVTGELFF. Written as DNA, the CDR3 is TGCGCCAGCACCCCATCCCCGGGACGGGCCGTCACCGGGGAGCTGTTTTTT.